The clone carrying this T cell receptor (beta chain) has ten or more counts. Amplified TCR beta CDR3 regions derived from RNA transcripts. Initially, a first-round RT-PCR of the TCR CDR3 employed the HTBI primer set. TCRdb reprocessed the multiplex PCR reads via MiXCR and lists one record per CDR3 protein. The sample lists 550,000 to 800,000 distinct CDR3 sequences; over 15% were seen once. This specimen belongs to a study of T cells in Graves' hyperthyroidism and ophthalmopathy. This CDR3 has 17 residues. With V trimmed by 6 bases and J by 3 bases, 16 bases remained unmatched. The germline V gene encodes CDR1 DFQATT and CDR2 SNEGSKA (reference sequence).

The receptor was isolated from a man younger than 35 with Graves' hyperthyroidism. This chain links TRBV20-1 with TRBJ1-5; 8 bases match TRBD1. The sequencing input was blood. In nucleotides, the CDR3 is TGCAGTGCGCGGGGACAGGACGGGCGGGGAGTCAATCAGCCCCAGCATTTT. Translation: CSARGQDGRGVNQPQHF.